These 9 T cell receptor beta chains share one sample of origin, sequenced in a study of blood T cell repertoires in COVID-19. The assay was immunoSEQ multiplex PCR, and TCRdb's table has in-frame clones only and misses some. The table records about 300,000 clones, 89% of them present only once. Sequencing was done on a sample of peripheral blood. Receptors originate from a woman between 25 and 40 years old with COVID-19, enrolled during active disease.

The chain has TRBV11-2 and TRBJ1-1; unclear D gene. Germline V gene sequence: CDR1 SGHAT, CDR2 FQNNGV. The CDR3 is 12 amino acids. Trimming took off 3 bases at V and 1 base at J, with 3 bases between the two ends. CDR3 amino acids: CASSFQNTEAFF. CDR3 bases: TGTGCCAGCAGCTTCCAGAACACTGAAGCTTTCTTT.

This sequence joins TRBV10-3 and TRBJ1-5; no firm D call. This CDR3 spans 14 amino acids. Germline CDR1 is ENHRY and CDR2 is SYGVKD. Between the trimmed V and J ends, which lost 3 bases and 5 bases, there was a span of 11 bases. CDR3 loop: CAISDGAEDQPQHF. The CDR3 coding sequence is TGTGCCATCAGTGACGGAGCGGAAGATCAGCCCCAGCATTTT.

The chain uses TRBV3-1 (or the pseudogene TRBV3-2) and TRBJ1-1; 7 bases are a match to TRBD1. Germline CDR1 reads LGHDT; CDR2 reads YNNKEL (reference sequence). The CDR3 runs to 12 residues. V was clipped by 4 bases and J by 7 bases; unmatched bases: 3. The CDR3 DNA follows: TGTGCCAGCAGCCTCAGGGGGAATGAAGCTTTCTTT. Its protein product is CASSLRGNEAFF.

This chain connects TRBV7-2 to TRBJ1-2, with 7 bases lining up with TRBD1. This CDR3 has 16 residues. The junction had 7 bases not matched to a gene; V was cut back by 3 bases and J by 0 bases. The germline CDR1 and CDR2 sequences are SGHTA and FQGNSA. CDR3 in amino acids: CASSLAGQGANYGYTF. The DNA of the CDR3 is TGTGCCAGCAGCTTGGCTGGCCAGGGGGCTAACTATGGCTACACCTTC.

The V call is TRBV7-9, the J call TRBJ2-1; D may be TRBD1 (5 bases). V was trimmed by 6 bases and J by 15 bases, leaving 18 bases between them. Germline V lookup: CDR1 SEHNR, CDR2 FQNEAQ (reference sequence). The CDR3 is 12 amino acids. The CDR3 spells CASSFLGVGVFF. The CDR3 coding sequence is TGTGCCAGCAGTTTTTTAGGGGTTGGGGTGTTCTTC.

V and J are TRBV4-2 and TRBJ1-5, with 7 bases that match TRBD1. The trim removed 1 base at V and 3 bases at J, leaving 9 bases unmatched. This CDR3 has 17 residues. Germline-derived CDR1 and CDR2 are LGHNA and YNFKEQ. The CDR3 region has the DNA TGTGCCAGCAGCCAAGCCACAGGGGTTAGCGACAATCAGCCCCAGCATTTT. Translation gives CASSQATGVSDNQPQHF.

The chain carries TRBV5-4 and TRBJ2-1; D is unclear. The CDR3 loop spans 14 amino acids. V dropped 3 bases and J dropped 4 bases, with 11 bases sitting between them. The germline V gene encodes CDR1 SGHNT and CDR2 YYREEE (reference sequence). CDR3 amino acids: CASSYRYRYNEQFF. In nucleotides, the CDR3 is TGTGCCAGCAGCTACAGATATCGGTACAATGAGCAGTTCTTC.

Here the CDR3 reads CAISLGQGEAFF. DNA of the CDR3: TGTGCCATCAGTTTAGGACAGGGGGAAGCTTTCTTT. This chain joins TRBV10-3 and TRBJ1-1; TRBD1 agrees at 9 bases. The CDR3 is 12 amino acids. Germline CDR1 is ENHRY and CDR2 is SYGVKD. V was pared by 5 bases and J by 8 bases, with 3 bases of the junction left unmatched.

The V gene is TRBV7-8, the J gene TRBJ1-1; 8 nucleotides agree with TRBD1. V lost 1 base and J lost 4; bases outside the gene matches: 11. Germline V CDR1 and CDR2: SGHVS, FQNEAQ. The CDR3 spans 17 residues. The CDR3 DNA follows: TGTGCCAGCAGCTTAGACTCCCGGACAGGGTTCGCCACTGAAGCTTTCTTT. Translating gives CASSLDSRTGFATEAFF.